This T cell receptor beta chain was found in a study of shared clonotypes between healthy human individuals. Study-wide points: Larger estimated richness was generally seen in naive subsets than in memory subsets.

The ends were cut back, 0 bases at V and 9 bases at J, with 16 bases in the middle. This CDR3 region has 14 residues. Germline V lookup: CDR1 SGHTS, CDR2 YDEGEE. Sequenced by immunoSEQ multiplex PCR; TCRdb stores in-frame clones only, minus some. The sample consists of some 1,100,000 clones, 78% of them appearing once. Those who donated were healthy HIV-negative adults, with no recent acute infections or vaccinations reported. Splitting of CD4+ cells produced CD45RA+ naive and CD45RA-negative memory subsets. This clone has a count of ten or more. Its antigen is unknown. The gene calls are TRBV5-8 and TRBJ2-7, with D uncertain. The sequenced material came from memory CD4+ T cells from PBMCs. Described subset: CD45RA-negative fraction. The receptor was isolated from a man aged 18 to 30 in good health. Some clones in this sample may be carry-over from other donors' samples. CDR3 in amino acids: CASSLAGTFTGQYF. In DNA form, the CDR3 reads TGTGCCAGCAGCTTGGCCGGTACCTTCACCGGGCAGTACTTC.